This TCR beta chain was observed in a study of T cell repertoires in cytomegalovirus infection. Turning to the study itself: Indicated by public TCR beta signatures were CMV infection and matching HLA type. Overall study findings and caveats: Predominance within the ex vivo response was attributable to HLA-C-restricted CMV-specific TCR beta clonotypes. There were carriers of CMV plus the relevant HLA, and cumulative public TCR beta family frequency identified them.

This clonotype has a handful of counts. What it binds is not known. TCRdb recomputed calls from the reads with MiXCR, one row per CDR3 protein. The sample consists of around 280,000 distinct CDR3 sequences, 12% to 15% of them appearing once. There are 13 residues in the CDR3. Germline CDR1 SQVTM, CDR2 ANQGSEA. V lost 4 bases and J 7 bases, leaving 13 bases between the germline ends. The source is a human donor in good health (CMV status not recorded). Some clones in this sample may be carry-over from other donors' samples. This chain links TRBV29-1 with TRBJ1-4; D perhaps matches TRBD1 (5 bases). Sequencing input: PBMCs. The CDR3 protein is CSVGRVMGEKLFF. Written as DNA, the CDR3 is TGCAGCGTTGGCAGGGTCATGGGTGAAAAACTGTTTTTT.